This T cell receptor beta chain was sequenced in a study of CD8+CD57+ T cells in acquired aplastic anemia. Trimming cost V 1 base and J 5 bases, with 5 bases left between them. This CDR3 has 12 residues. The germline gives CDR1 SGHTA, CDR2 FQGNSA. CDR3 and TCR beta VDJ profiling relied on a genomic DNA template. TCRdb reprocessed the reads with MiXCR, giving one entry per CDR3 protein. This table holds about 130,000 distinct CDR3 sequences, 48% found once. This clonotype was counted at least ten times. What was sequenced was sorted CD4+, CD8+, or CD8+CD57+ T cells (not recorded which) from PBMCs. The chain links TRBV7-2 to TRBJ2-5; no firm D call. This TCR derives from a human donor in good health, serving as a control. DNA for the CDR3: TGTGCCAGCAGCTTAGTTCGGGAGACCCAGTACTTC. As protein: CASSLVRETQYF.